This T cell receptor (beta chain) came from a study of shared clonotypes between healthy human individuals. The wider study: Per-donor plates numbered three CD4 naive, three CD4 memory, two CD8 naive and one CD8 memory.

The CDR3 loop spans 15 amino acids. Looked up from germline, CDR1 is ENHRY and CDR2 is SYGVKD. The trim removed 3 bases at V and 4 bases at J, leaving 3 bases unmatched. Sequencing was performed with immunoSEQ multiplex PCR; in TCRdb, only in-frame clones are kept and a portion is missing. The sample comprises roughly 700,000 clones, over 65% of which are singletons, and 1.7% rests with the top ten. Each of the donors was a healthy adult who was HIV-negative and had not had a recent acute infection or vaccination. Study-wide results and limits: Only blood underwent sampling, and tissue repertoires likely differ. Shared clonotypes across all four donors exceeded non-shared ones in generation probability.

Concerning this clone: Its antigen is undetermined.

V gene TRBV10-3 combines with J gene TRBJ2-3; TRBD2 aligns across 11 bases. The TCR originated in a woman aged 30 to 39 in good health. The sequenced material came from memory CD4+ T cells sorted from blood. Subset in this sample: CD45RA-negative fraction. The DNA of the CDR3 is TGTGCCATCAGTGACGTAGCGGGAGGGGCAGATACGCAGTATTTT. Translating gives CAISDVAGGADTQYF.